The 8 T cell receptor beta chains below all came from one sample that was sequenced in a study of CD8 T cells in ankylosing spondylitis. TCRdb called the 5' RACE reads again in MiXCR, with one record for every CDR3 protein. This sample yields roughly 8,100 distinct CDR3 sequences, of which more than 8% are seen a single time; roughly 23% belongs to the top ten. The sequenced material came from blood, either unsorted or a sorted T cell fraction (not recorded which). These receptors all stem from a male donor with ankylosing spondylitis or in good health (not recorded which).

This clonotype was observed a handful of times. The V gene is TRBV21-1, the J gene TRBJ1-2; TRBD1 reflects the table's D call only, with no check against the DNA. TRBV21-1 is marked as a pseudogene. The CDR3 is 18 amino acids. The CDR3 sequence is CASSKAAGQCRRRAGYTF. The CDR3 bases are TGTGCCAGCAGCAAAGCGGCGGGACAGTGCCGCCGGCGGGCTGGCTACACCTTC.

This clonotype appeared a few times. This chain links TRBV9 with TRBJ2-5; possible D gene TRBD1, 6 bases. The CDR3 extends over 16 amino acids. V gave up 0 bases and J gave up 1 base, with 13 bases separating them. Germline V CDR1 and CDR2: SGDLS, YYNGEE. CDR3 DNA: TGTGCCAGCAGCGTAGGAGGATGGGGGCCCCAAGAGACCCAGTACTTC. Translation gives CASSVGGWGPQETQYF.

This clonotype was counted many times. J is TRBJ2-3 and V is TRBV9; 7 bases line up with TRBD1. Germline V gives CDR1 SGDLS, CDR2 YYNGEE. V was clipped by 4 bases and J by 0 bases; unmatched bases: 8. The CDR3 is 16 amino acids. The CDR3 is CASSPRVGQSTDTQYF. The CDR3 nucleotides are TGTGCCAGCAGCCCCAGAGTGGGACAGAGCACAGATACGCAGTATTTT.

This clonotype was recorded at least ten times. This chain links TRBV9 with TRBJ2-6; unclear D gene. This CDR3 spans 14 amino acids. Germline V gives CDR1 SGDLS, CDR2 YYNGEE. Between the trimmed V and J ends, which lost 0 bases and 4 bases, there was a span of 5 bases. This CDR3 is CASSVGAGANVLTF. The CDR3 DNA reads TGTGCCAGCAGCGTAGGGGCCGGGGCCAACGTCCTGACTTTC.

By proportion, this clonotype is medium-sized. The CDR3 sequence: CASSVWTGERTDTQYF. DNA for the CDR3: TGTGCCAGCAGCGTATGGACAGGGGAACGCACAGATACGCAGTATTTT. This chain connects TRBV9 to TRBJ2-3; 9 bases align to TRBD1. This CDR3 is 16 amino acids long. Germline CDR1 and CDR2: SGDLS and YYNGEE. Trimming cost V 1 base and J 1 base; bases outside gene matches: 4.

This clonotype was counted many times. The chain couples TRBV9 to TRBJ2-2; D might be TRBD2 (6 bases). This CDR3 is built from 18 residues. V lost 2 bases, J lost 1 base, and 18 bases lay in between. Germline CDR1 SGDLS, CDR2 YYNGEE. The CDR3 sequence is CASSVNLGAGQNTGELFF. CDR3 DNA sequence: TGTGCCAGCAGCGTGAACCTAGGGGCGGGGCAGAACACCGGGGAGCTGTTTTTT.

The rearrangement links TRBV9 to TRBJ1-1; D gene uncertain. Germline CDR1 SGDLS, CDR2 YYNGEE. The CDR3 sequence is 13 residues long. Trimming removed 4 bases from V and 0 bases from J, with 7 bases in between. CDR3 DNA sequence: TGTGCCAGCAGCCCTTTACTGAACACTGAAGCTTTCTTT. Translating gives CASSPLLNTEAFF.

This clonotype was counted only a few times. CDR3 sequence reads: CASLRAGVHQETQYF. The CDR3, as DNA: TGTGCCAGCCTACGGGCGGGAGTGCACCAAGAGACCCAGTACTTC. V usage is TRBV21-1 and J usage is TRBJ2-5; whether TRBD2, the table's D call, matches the DNA was not checked. TRBV21-1 is listed as a pseudogene. CDR3 length equals 15 residues.